A selection of T cell receptor beta chains follows, all from one sample in a study of radiation and T cells in renal cell carcinoma. Libraries were prepared by immunoSEQ multiplex PCR; TCRdb keeps only in-frame clonotypes and omits some of them. Of 70,000 to 100,000 clones in the sample, 82% are singletons; the top ten hold less than 7%. Here the sequenced sample was blood, taken from a patient whose treatment included radiotherapy and nephrectomy. The receptors originated from a man aged 55 to 70 with renal cell carcinoma. The conserved cysteine and the conserved F or W are not part of the CDR3 here.

j_call,v_call,cdr3_aa
TRBJ2-1,TRBV6-5,ASSYPGAQGNEQF
TRBJ2-2,TRBV19,ASRPRGQGNTGELF
TRBJ2-7,TRBV7-8,ASRGVGYEQY
TRBJ2-3,TRBV19,ASSPGASTDTQY
TRBJ1-1,TRBV6-5,ASRKQGRGTEAF
TRBJ2-2,TRBV18,ASSRTSGTGELF
TRBJ2-7,TRBV5-1,ASSYLDSSYEQY
TRBJ2-3,TRBV7-9,ASSFEGPDTQY
TRBJ1-1,TRBV28,AFSPAGRKNTEAF
TRBJ2-1,TRBV7-2,ASSPASFGGQF
TRBJ1-2,TRBV7-9,ASSPGGLTYGYT
TRBJ1-5,TRBV19,ASEGYSNQPQH
TRBJ2-5,TRBV18,ASSPGLAGEEETQY
TRBJ1-2,TRBV18,ASTWSGRYYGYT
TRBJ2-3,TRBV29-1,SVDWRRLGTDTQY
TRBJ2-3,TRBV5-1,ASSSTRGSRDTQY
TRBJ1-5,TRBV19,ASSRDRGSNQPQH
TRBJ2-7,TRBV5-1,ASSRQGGLAGGPVREQY
TRBJ2-3,TRBV9,ASSVAMATTDTQY
TRBJ2-1,TRBV2,ASRRGLATYNEQF
TRBJ1-2,TRBV7-8,ASSLNRGGNYGYT
TRBJ2-3,TRBV4-2,ASSQDRDRSWGTDTQY